The rows below give T cell receptor beta chains drawn from one sample of a study of cytomegalovirus exposure and HLA in healthy donors. Some clones are missing from TCRdb's copy, which holds only in-frame ones; the method was immunoSEQ multiplex PCR. The sample gives 200,000 or so clones, approximately 84% of which show up once; 6% is in the top ten. The sequencing sample was made of PBMCs. The receptors here all came from a woman in her 30s in good health and CMV-seropositive. The CDR3 runs from the conserved cysteine through the conserved F or W. A D gene is named only where the DNA matches it firmly. Rows give clone size only sometimes, using once, few, many, or a class for an expanded clone.

>NA|TRBV7-6|TRBJ2-7|TRBD1
TGTGCCAGCAGCTTAGGCAGGGGGCGGGAGCAGTACTTC
CASSLGRGREQYF
>NA|TRBV10-3|TRBJ2-1|TRBD2
TGTGCCATCAGTGAGGGGACTAGCAGGGATGAGCAGTTCTTC
CAISEGTSRDEQFF
>NA|TRBV11-1|TRBJ2-2|NA
TGTGCCAGCCGGACGGGAGAGAACACCGGGGAGCTGTTTTTT
CASRTGENTGELFF
>NA|TRBV11-2|TRBJ2-7|TRBD2
TGTGCCAGCAGCCCCGGGGGGGTCGGACCAAGAGAGCAGTACTTC
CASSPGGVGPREQYF
>NA|TRBV5-1|TRBJ2-2|TRBD1
TGCGCCAGCAGCTTTGGTAGGGGGCGACCCGGGGAGCTGTTTTTT
CASSFGRGRPGELFF
>NA|TRBV5-1|TRBJ1-1|TRBD1
TGCGCCAGCAGCTATCCTGGACAGGGGAACACTGAAGCTTTCTTT
CASSYPGQGNTEAFF
>NA|TRBV6-5|TRBJ1-2|NA
TGTGCCAGCAGGTTAGGCGGAGGCGACTATGGCTACACCTTC
CASRLGGGDYGYTF
>once|TRBV5-1|TRBJ2-1|NA
TGCGCCAGCAGGAGGGAGTCCTACAATGAGCAGTTCTTC
CASRRESYNEQFF
>few|TRBV4-3|TRBJ1-4|NA
TGCGCCAGCAGCCAGGGGGGGGTTTACGACGAAAAACTGTTTTTT
CASSQGGVYDEKLFF
>once|TRBV7-8|TRBJ1-4|NA
TGTGCCAGCAGCCCCATCAGGGTTAATGAAAAACTGTTTTTT
CASSPIRVNEKLFF
>NA|TRBV5-1|TRBJ2-5|NA
TGCGCCAGCAGCTTGATGGCCTCCCAAGAGACCCAGTACTTC
CASSLMASQETQYF
>NA|TRBV15|TRBJ1-5|NA
TGTGCCACCAGCAGAGATCGGAATCAGCCCCAGCATTTT
CATSRDRNQPQHF
>NA|TRBV7-2|TRBJ1-6|NA
TGTGCCAGCAGCCAGCAGGCCGGGGATTCACCCCTCCACTTT
CASSQQAGDSPLHF
>NA|TRBV2|TRBJ2-7|NA
TGTGCCAGCAGAGGGGACTCCTACTACGAGCAGTACTTC
CASRGDSYYEQYF
>NA|TRBV28|TRBJ2-1|TRBD2
TGTGCCAGCAGCCCGCCCCGGACTAGCTACAATGAGCAGTTCTTC
CASSPPRTSYNEQFF
>few|TRBV7-9|TRBJ2-5|TRBD1
TGTGCCAGCAGCGTACCGGGACAGCAAGAGACCCAGTACTTC
CASSVPGQQETQYF
>NA|TRBV6-1|TRBJ2-7|NA
TGTGCCAGCAGTGAAATTAGTACAGTTCCCTACGAGCAGTACTTC
CASSEISTVPYEQYF
>NA|TRBV29-1|TRBJ2-5|NA
TGCAGCGTTGGCCCGCAGGGGAACCAAGAGACCCAGTACTTC
CSVGPQGNQETQYF
>NA|TRBV5-1|TRBJ2-1|TRBD2
TGCGCCAGCAGCTTGACTGGACTAGCGGGAAACAATGAGCAGTTCTTC
CASSLTGLAGNNEQFF
>once|TRBV7-2|TRBJ2-7|TRBD1
TGTGCCAGCAGCCCGGGACAGCGCTACGAGCAGTACTTC
CASSPGQRYEQYF
>NA|TRBV4-3|TRBJ2-2|NA
TGCGCCAGCAGCCAACTAAGGAACACCGGGGAGCTGTTTTTT
CASSQLRNTGELFF
>NA|TRBV28|TRBJ1-2|NA
TGTGCCAGCAGCCCGAGGGCGACGGCCGTAGCTGGCTACACCTTC
CASSPRATAVAGYTF
>NA|TRBV5-1|TRBJ2-3|TRBD2
TGCGCCAGCAGCTGGCCAGCGGGAGAAACAGATACGCAGTATTTT
CASSWPAGETDTQYF
>NA|TRBV2|TRBJ2-4|NA
TGTGCCAGCAGTGGGGAGGGCAGGGGAAACATTCAGTACTTC
CASSGEGRGNIQYF
>NA|TRBV5-4|TRBJ1-2|TRBD1
TGTGCCAGCAGCTTTCGGGACAGGGATTTTAGTTTC
CASSFRDRDFSF
>NA|TRBV7-6|TRBJ1-1|NA
TGTGCCAGCAGCCCCCTGGGCGTCTTTAAGAACACTGAAGCTTTCTTT
CASSPLGVFKNTEAFF
>once|TRBV5-3|TRBJ1-1|NA
TGTGCCAGAAGCCACGGTCCTACTGAAGCTTTCTTT
CARSHGPTEAFF
>NA|TRBV4-1|TRBJ2-2|TRBD2
TGCGCCAGCAGCCAAGTTCAGCGGGAGCGGGCCGGGGAGCTGTTTTTT
CASSQVQRERAGELFF
>NA|TRBV28|TRBJ2-2|NA
TGTGCCAGCACCATAAACCCCGGGGTCGATTACGTCGGGGAGCTGTTTTTT
CASTINPGVDYVGELFF